These 29 T cell receptor beta chains share one sample of origin, sequenced in a study of CD8 T cells in ankylosing spondylitis. TCRdb reprocessed the 5' RACE reads via MiXCR and lists one record per CDR3 protein. The sample gives about 340,000 distinct CDR3 sequences, under 15% of which show up once; roughly 0.99% is in the top ten. Sequencing was performed on blood, either unsorted or a sorted T cell fraction (not recorded which). These receptors were obtained from a male donor with ankylosing spondylitis or in good health (not recorded which).

This clonotype was detected a few times. This chain joins TRBV27 and TRBJ2-5, with TRBD2 matching 8 bases. The germline CDR1 and CDR2 sequences are MNHEY and SMNVEV (reference sequence). After removal of 3 bases from V and 9 bases from J, the junction contained 3 bases not matched to a gene. The CDR3 spans 12 residues. CDR3: CASSFPGGAQYF. Written as DNA, the CDR3 is TGTGCCAGCAGTTTCCCGGGAGGGGCCCAGTACTTC.

This clonotype was found a few times. V usage is TRBV6-6 and J usage is TRBJ2-3, with no clear D. Deletions cut 6 bases from V and 4 bases from J, with 8 bases between. Germline lookup yields CDR1 MNHNY and CDR2 SVGAGI (reference sequence). There are 12 residues in the CDR3. CDR3 loop: CASSKPSDTQYF. DNA of the CDR3: TGTGCCAGCAGCAAACCATCAGATACGCAGTATTTT.

This chain uses TRBV19 with TRBJ2-2, with D tentatively TRBD1 (5 bases). From germline, CDR1 is LNHDA and CDR2 SQIVND (reference sequence). The ends were cut back, 2 bases at V and 2 bases at J, with 12 bases in the middle. The length of the CDR3 is 16 residues. CDR3 coding DNA: TGTGCCAGTAGTATACTCACAGGATACAACACCGGGGAGCTGTTTTTT. It yields the protein CASSILTGYNTGELFF.

V is TRBV12-3 or TRBV12-4 and J is TRBJ1-4; D gene ambiguous. The CDR3 runs to 14 residues. V gave up 2 bases and J gave up 5 bases, with 9 bases separating them. In DNA, the CDR3 is TGTGCCAGCAGTTTAAGTCCCGCAAATGAAAAACTGTTTTTT. This codes for CASSLSPANEKLFF.

This clonotype has just a few counts. The V and J genes are TRBV7-2 and TRBJ2-7, with a weak D call TRBD1 (5 bases). CDR1 is SGHTA and CDR2 is FQGNSA in the germline V gene. V lost 2 bases, J lost 2 bases, and 10 bases lay in between. The CDR3 contains 14 residues. CDR3 amino acids: CASSLWGPAYEQYF. CDR3 DNA sequence: TGTGCCAGCAGCTTATGGGGCCCCGCCTACGAGCAGTACTTC. The full variable domain, in which reference TRBV7-2 and TRBJ2-7 provide the parts outside the CDR3, is GAGVSQSPSNKVTEKGKDVELRCDPISGHTALYWYRQSLGQGLEFLIYFQGNSAPDKSGLPSDRFSAERTGGSVSTLTIQRTQQEDSAVYLCASSLWGPAYEQYFGPGTRLTVT.

A few counts support this clonotype. The chain combines TRBV18 with TRBJ2-7; 7 bases agree with TRBD1. Unmatched junction bases numbered 6, after V lost 3 bases and J lost 1 base. Germline assignment: CDR1 KGHSH and CDR2 LQKENI. This CDR3 has 15 residues. The CDR3 coding sequence is TGTGCCAGCTCACCCGGGGACAGAAGTTCCTACGAGCAGTACTTC. Encoded protein: CASSPGDRSSYEQYF.

V and J are TRBV11-2 and TRBJ2-7, with 16 bases aligning to TRBD2. This CDR3 is built from 16 residues. Germline V lookup: CDR1 SGHAT, CDR2 FQNNGV. V was clipped by 5 bases and J by 6 bases; unmatched bases: 7. In nucleotides, the CDR3 is TGTGCCAGCAGCATCCCCGGGACTAGCGGGAGGGGCGAGCAGTACTTC. This encodes CASSIPGTSGRGEQYF.

This clonotype was observed a few times. The CDR3 sequence is CSVTIGTGGGYGYTF. CDR3 bases: TGCAGCGTCACCATAGGGACAGGAGGAGGCTATGGCTACACCTTC. The J gene is TRBJ1-2, the V gene TRBV29-1, with 8 positions matching TRBD1. CDR3 length: 15 amino acids. Looked up from germline, CDR1 is SQVTM and CDR2 is ANQGSEA. With V trimmed by 6 bases and J by 4 bases, 13 bases remained unmatched.

This sequence joins TRBV4-2 and TRBJ2-5, with 11 bases fitting TRBD2. The CDR3 runs to 16 residues. Germline-derived CDR1 and CDR2 are LGHNA and YNFKEQ. The V gene end was trimmed by 3 bases and the J gene end by 4 bases; junction bases not matched to a gene: 7. CDR3 sequence (DNA): TGTGCCAGCAGCCATGCATTAGCGGGAGGGCCAGAGACCCAGTACTTC. This sequence encodes CASSHALAGGPETQYF.

The table lists this clonotype with a few counts. The V call is TRBV3-1, the J call TRBJ2-5; 14 bases are a match to TRBD2. The CDR3 spans 16 residues. Germline V gives CDR1 LGHDT, CDR2 YNNKEL (reference sequence). With 3 bases clipped from V and 5 bases from J, the junction kept 5 bases outside the gene matches. The CDR3 DNA follows: TGTGCCAGCAGCCACAGACTAGCGGGAGGGTTGGAGACCCAGTACTTC. It is translated as CASSHRLAGGLETQYF.

This clonotype was found a few times. This CDR3 is CSVGGANVLTF. The DNA for the CDR3 is TGCAGCGTTGGTGGGGCCAACGTCCTGACTTTC. V usage is TRBV29-1 and J usage is TRBJ2-6; no reliable D call. V lost 4 bases, J lost 3 bases, and 1 base lay in between. The CDR3 covers 11 residues. Germline assignment: CDR1 SQVTM and CDR2 ANQGSEA.

The CDR3 spells CASGLFRDSSYEQYF. DNA for the CDR3: TGTGCCAGCGGATTATTCCGGGACAGCTCCTACGAGCAGTACTTC. The rearrangement joins TRBV27 to TRBJ2-7; 7 bases line up with TRBD1. V was clipped by 8 bases and J by 0 bases; unmatched bases: 10. Germline CDR1 is MNHEY and CDR2 is SMNVEV (reference sequence). The CDR3 is 15 residues long.

This clonotype has just a few counts. The rearrangement joins TRBV7-2 to TRBJ2-2; 14 bases line up with TRBD2. V trimming: 4 bases; J trimming: 8 bases; junction bases outside the gene matches: 9. The CDR3 is 17 residues long. Germline CDR1 and CDR2: SGHTA and FQGNSA. CDR3 sequence (DNA): TGTGCCAGCAGCTCCGCTGGGACTAGCGGGAGCGGAGGGGAGCTGTTTTTT. This translates into CASSSAGTSGSGGELFF. Based on the CDR3 plus reference TRBV7-2 and TRBJ2-2, the full variable domain is GAGVSQSPSNKVTEKGKDVELRCDPISGHTALYWYRQSLGQGLEFLIYFQGNSAPDKSGLPSDRFSAERTGGSVSTLTIQRTQQEDSAVYLCASSSAGTSGSGGELFFGEGSRLTVL.

This clonotype was found a few times. The rearrangement joins TRBV12-3 or TRBV12-4 to TRBJ1-1, with D possibly TRBD1 on 5 matching bases. The CDR3 length is 13 residues. Trimming removed 6 bases from V and 1 base from J, with 9 bases in between. The CDR3 DNA reads TGTGCCAGCAGCCATAGGGGGAACACTGAAGCTTTCTTT. Protein sequence: CASSHRGNTEAFF.

As for this clonotype: The CDR3 does not close with the conserved phenylalanine or tryptophan, likely indicating a read error. For the CDR3, the DNA is TGTGCCAGCAGCCTCCGGGACGCTTCCTACGAGCAGTACTAC. It codes for CASSLRDASYEQYY. J is TRBJ2-7 and V is TRBV6-1, with D perhaps given as TRBD1 or TRBD2 (5 bases each). This CDR3 comprises 14 residues. V was clipped by 6 bases and J by 1 base, with 13 bases between them. The germline V gene has CDR1 MNHNS and CDR2 SASEGT.

This clonotype was seen many times. This chain connects TRBV20-1 to TRBJ1-1; no clear D gene. Germline CDR1 and CDR2: DFQATT and SNEGSKA (reference sequence). There are 14 residues in the CDR3. The V gene lost 2 bases and the J gene lost 1 base, with 11 bases spanning the gap. CDR3 region: CSARYGGSNTEAFF. The CDR3 coding sequence is TGCAGTGCTAGATACGGCGGATCGAACACTGAAGCTTTCTTT.

Only a few counts were recorded for this clonotype. The rearrangement uses TRBV12-5 and TRBJ2-3; TRBD2 might be the D (5 bases). This CDR3 has 15 amino acids. Germline V gene data show CDR1 as LGHNT and CDR2 as FRNRAP. V dropped 9 bases and J dropped 0 bases, with 16 bases sitting between them. The CDR3 here is CARGGSGLSTDTQYF. CDR3 DNA: TGTGCTAGGGGCGGGTCCGGCCTTAGCACAGATACGCAGTATTTT.

Only a few counts were recorded for this clonotype. This chain uses TRBV20-1 with TRBJ2-7; maybe TRBD1 (6 bases). V gave up 6 bases and J gave up 0 bases, with 9 bases separating them. The CDR3 covers 12 residues. CDR1 is DFQATT, CDR2 SNEGSKA, per germline (reference sequence). The CDR3: CSARDTSYEQYF. Written as DNA, the CDR3 is TGCAGTGCACGGGACACCTCCTACGAGCAGTACTTC.

Only a few counts were recorded for this clonotype. This chain links TRBV27 with TRBJ2-1; D remains unclear. This CDR3 spans 11 amino acids. CDR1 MNHEY and CDR2 SMNVEV come from the germline V gene (reference sequence). Trimming removed 5 bases from V and 9 bases from J, with 8 bases in between. The CDR3 DNA reads as TGTGCCAGCAGTGGCCGGAGTGAGCAGTTCTTC. Translation: CASSGRSEQFF.

The chain has TRBV20-1 and TRBJ1-2; 7 positions match TRBD1. Trimming took 7 bases from V and 4 from J; bases not matched to a gene: 18. This CDR3 comprises 16 residues. The V gene's germline CDR1 is DFQATT and CDR2 SNEGSKA (reference sequence). The CDR3 here is CSVPDRRLSMGYGYTF. The DNA for the CDR3 is TGCAGTGTCCCGGACAGGCGCCTCTCCATGGGCTATGGCTACACCTTC.

This clonotype was counted only a few times. The chain is built from TRBV10-2 and TRBJ2-1; D is tentatively TRBD1 or TRBD2 (6 bases each). Trimming removed 3 bases from V and 8 bases from J, with 14 bases in between. The CDR3 has 14 amino acids. Germline V lookup: CDR1 WSHSY, CDR2 SAAADI. The CDR3 coding sequence is TGCGCCAGCAGTGATCCGGACTACAGGGATGAGCAGTTCTTC. Its translation: CASSDPDYRDEQFF.

This chain joins TRBV5-1 and TRBJ2-5; possibly TRBD1 or TRBD2 for D (5 bases each). Germline V gene lookup returns CDR1 SGHRS and CDR2 YFSETQ. This CDR3 is built from 14 residues. V was clipped by 5 bases and J by 7 bases, with 18 bases between them. CDR3 sequence reads: CASRDTGTFGTQYF. The DNA for the CDR3 is TGCGCCAGCAGAGATACCGGGACCTTTGGGACCCAGTACTTC.

The chain recombines TRBV4-1 with TRBJ2-7; 7 nucleotides line up with TRBD1. Germline trimming cut 0 bases from V and 2 bases from J; bases unmatched to any gene: 4. The CDR3 runs 15 residues. The V gene's germline CDR1 is MGHRA and CDR2 YSYEKL. CDR3 sequence reads: CASSQDRQGAYEQYF. The DNA of the CDR3 is TGCGCCAGCAGCCAAGACCGGCAGGGGGCCTACGAGCAGTACTTC.

The table lists this clonotype with a few counts. V and J are TRBV24-1 and TRBJ2-1, with 11 bases aligning to TRBD2. Germline CDR1 reads KGHDR; CDR2 reads SFDVKD. This CDR3 contains 16 residues. V lost 6 bases, J lost 7 bases, and 10 bases stayed unmatched. Here the CDR3 reads CATSSSGASGRNEQFF. The DNA of the CDR3 is TGTGCCACCAGTTCCTCCGGAGCTAGCGGGAGGAATGAGCAGTTCTTC.

This clonotype was observed many times. V usage is TRBV11-2 and J usage is TRBJ1-1; a possible D gene is TRBD1 (5 bases). Germline V gene lookup returns CDR1 SGHAT and CDR2 FQNNGV. The CDR3 is 14 amino acids. V shed 5 bases and J shed 11 bases, with 21 bases lying between them. The CDR3 spells CASSAYRLETEAFF. The CDR3 nucleotides read TGTGCCAGCAGCGCCTACAGGTTAGAGACGGAGGCTTTCTTT.

The chain joins TRBV30 to TRBJ1-2; possibly TRBD1 for D (5 bases). The V end was cut by 7 bases, the J end by 4 bases, with 13 bases between. The CDR3 contains 12 residues. Germline loops: CDR1 GTSNPN, CDR2 SVGIG (reference sequence). CDR3 protein: CASLLDTYGYTF. The CDR3 region has the DNA TGTGCCTCCCTGCTGGACACCTATGGCTACACCTTC.

This clonotype was counted many times. This sequence joins TRBV4-2 and TRBJ2-1, with D maybe TRBD1 (5 bases). V was clipped by 0 bases and J by 6 bases, with 6 bases between them. Germline CDR1 and CDR2: LGHNA and YNFKEQ. The CDR3 spans 13 residues. The CDR3 DNA sequence: TGTGCCAGCAGCCAAGAGCAGGGCAATGAGCAGTTCTTC. Translating gives CASSQEQGNEQFF.

V gene TRBV12-3 or TRBV12-4 combines with J gene TRBJ2-4; TRBD1 agrees at 7 bases. Trimming took 2 bases from V and 5 from J; bases not matched to a gene: 9. There are 16 residues in the CDR3. Here the CDR3 DNA reads TGTGCCAGCAGTTTATCCCGGGCCCAGGGGGAAAACATTCAGTACTTC. It yields the protein CASSLSRAQGENIQYF.

The V gene is TRBV20-1, the J gene TRBJ2-1; 8 bases match TRBD2. Germline CDR1 and CDR2: DFQATT and SNEGSKA (reference sequence). V lost 3 bases, J lost 8 bases, and 9 bases stayed unmatched. CDR3 length equals 14 residues. Here the CDR3 DNA reads TGCAGTGCTAGGCCGGGACTAGTTCCCCATGAGCAGTTCTTC. Its translation: CSARPGLVPHEQFF.